One sample yielded the 5 T cell receptor beta chains listed below, sequenced in a study of cytomegalovirus exposure and HLA in healthy donors. Data came from immunoSEQ multiplex PCR; TCRdb stores just in-frame clones and leaves some out. The table shows roughly 150,000 clones, with more than 85% occurring only once. The sequenced sample was PBMCs. The source of these receptors is a young man in good health and CMV-seropositive.

V and J are TRBV9 and TRBJ2-5; TRBD2 might be the D (5 bases). V was cut by 0 bases and J by 4 bases, with 7 bases left in between. The CDR3 sequence is 13 residues long. The germline gives CDR1 SGDLS, CDR2 YYNGEE. CDR3 DNA sequence: TGTGCCAGCAGCGTAGGAGGGATAGAGACCCAGTACTTC. It encodes CASSVGGIETQYF.

This chain links TRBV9 with TRBJ2-7, with D perhaps TRBD1 (6 bases). V dropped 3 bases and J dropped 0 bases, with 10 bases sitting between them. This CDR3 contains 14 residues. CDR1 and CDR2 from the germline V gene are SGDLS and YYNGEE. The CDR3: CASSADRFSYEQYF. Here the CDR3 DNA reads TGTGCCAGCAGCGCCGACAGGTTCTCCTACGAGCAGTACTTC.

This clone was counted only a few times. The chain recombines TRBV5-1 with TRBJ1-1, with D unclear. V dropped 0 bases and J dropped 6 bases, with 9 bases sitting between them. The CDR3 covers 13 residues. Germline CDR1 and CDR2: SGHRS and YFSETQ. The chain's CDR3 is CASSLAPVAEAFF. The CDR3 bases are TGCGCCAGCAGCTTGGCCCCCGTCGCTGAAGCTTTCTTT. The full variable domain, its missing parts supplied by reference TRBV5-1 and TRBJ1-1, is KAGVTQTPRYLIKTRGQQVTLSCSPISGHRSVSWYQQTPGQGLQFLFEYFSETQRNKGNFPGRFSGRQFSNSRSEMNVSTLELGDSALYLCASSLAPVAEAFFGQGTRLTVV.

V gene TRBV5-1 combines with J gene TRBJ2-7; 15 bases line up with TRBD2. V dropped 4 bases and J dropped 8; count of bases not matched to a gene: 13. The CDR3 is 17 amino acids. Germline V CDR1 and CDR2: SGHRS, YFSETQ. The CDR3 here is CASSIDPGTSGGTKQYF. The CDR3 nucleotides are TGCGCCAGCAGCATAGACCCCGGGACTAGCGGGGGGACTAAGCAGTACTTC.

The chain couples TRBV27 to TRBJ1-5, with a possible D match to TRBD1 (5 bases). The CDR3 length is 14 residues. The germline V gene encodes CDR1 MNHEY and CDR2 SMNVEV (reference sequence). V lost 6 bases, J lost 6 bases, and 15 bases lay in between. CDR3 DNA sequence: TGTGCCAGCAGCCCGGGGACTTCTGGTCAGCCCCAGCATTTT. It codes for CASSPGTSGQPQHF.